Shown below are 22 T cell receptor beta chains from a single sample sequenced in a study of blood T cell repertoires in COVID-19 (dated by TCRdb to the early 2020s). Library construction relied on the immunoSEQ multiplex PCR assay. This is the immuneACCESS table as TCRdb keeps it, with only in-frame sequences that have V and J called. A part of the clones is gone; compared with another copy, unresolved V genes explain less than half, and the rest is unexplained. Across this sample there are about 46,000 clones, with around 86% seen only once. The ten largest account for more than 15% of the sample. The specimen sequenced was peripheral blood. These receptors originate from a human donor in a cohort sampled during active COVID-19.

V usage is TRBV14 and J usage is TRBJ1-1, with D perhaps TRBD1 (5 bases). V lost 0 bases to trimming and J lost 1 base, with 9 bases between them. The CDR3 is 15 residues long. The germline V gene encodes CDR1 SGHDN and CDR2 FVKESK. CDR3 residues: CASSQDNQGNTEAFF. CDR3 sequence (DNA): TGTGCCAGCAGCCAAGACAATCAGGGGAACACTGAAGCTTTCTTT.

The rearrangement links TRBV28 to TRBJ1-2, with D tentatively TRBD1 (6 bases). There are 14 residues in the CDR3. Germline lookup yields CDR1 MDHEN and CDR2 SYDVKM. V was clipped by 4 bases and J by 2 bases, with 11 bases between them. CDR3 protein: CASSSQGSNYGYTF. CDR3 coding DNA: TGTGCCAGCAGTTCTCAGGGGTCCAACTATGGCTACACCTTC.

V usage is TRBV7-9 and J usage is TRBJ2-1, with 9 bases that match TRBD2. The germline V gene encodes CDR1 SEHNR and CDR2 FQNEAQ (reference sequence). This CDR3 region has 16 residues. V lost 1 base to trimming and J lost 10 bases; unmatched junction nucleotides: 11. This chain's CDR3 is CASSLGAAGGPGEQFF. Here the CDR3 DNA reads TGTGCCAGCAGCTTAGGGGCGGCGGGGGGGCCAGGGGAGCAGTTCTTC.

The genes are TRBV6-5 and TRBJ2-7; tentatively, D is TRBD1 (6 bases). Germline V CDR1 and CDR2: MNHEY, SVGAGI. This CDR3 has 14 residues. V lost 0 bases, J lost 3 bases, and 9 bases lay in between. The CDR3 here is CASSYSPGDYEQYF. The CDR3 DNA reads as TGTGCCAGCAGTTACTCTCCAGGGGACTACGAGCAGTACTTC.

The chain carries TRBV19 and TRBJ1-6; TRBD1 is a possible D gene (5 bases). CDR3 length: 13 residues. Germline CDR1 reads LNHDA; CDR2 reads SQIVND (reference sequence). The V gene lost 6 bases and the J gene lost 5 bases, with 8 bases spanning the gap. The CDR3 DNA is TGTGCCAGTAGACAGGTGGATAATTCACCCCTCCACTTT. This translates into CASRQVDNSPLHF.

The gene calls are TRBV2 and TRBJ2-7; no reliable D call. The CDR3 spans 12 residues. V lost 5 bases, J lost 4 bases, and 9 bases lay in between. Germline V gene lookup returns CDR1 SNHLY and CDR2 FYNNEI. CDR3 in DNA: TGTGCCAGCAGTCTTCAGGAATACGAGCAGTACTTC. This gives the protein CASSLQEYEQYF.

This sequence joins TRBV10-3 and TRBJ2-7; maybe TRBD2 (5 bases). There are 13 residues in the CDR3. CDR1 and CDR2 (germline): ENHRY, SYGVKD. V lost 8 bases, J lost 0 bases, and 11 bases lay in between. CDR3 region: CAIAGPSSYEQYF. In nucleotides, the CDR3 is TGTGCCATCGCGGGTCCGAGCTCCTACGAGCAGTACTTC.

The V and J genes are TRBV7-9 and TRBJ2-5, with no clear D. Trimming removed 5 bases from V and 5 bases from J, with 9 bases in between. There are 12 residues in the CDR3. From germline, CDR1 is SEHNR and CDR2 FQNEAQ (reference sequence). The CDR3 protein is CASSREEETQYF. CDR3 in DNA: TGTGCCAGCAGCCGTGAGGAGGAGACCCAGTACTTC.

In its sample, this clone was seen once. The rearrangement uses TRBV19 and TRBJ2-7; D is possibly TRBD2 (5 bases). This CDR3 is built from 13 residues. Trimming cost V 6 bases and J 0 bases, with 9 bases left between them. Germline loops: CDR1 LNHDA, CDR2 SQIVND (reference sequence). The CDR3 DNA is TGTGCCAGTAGAGGACTGCACTCCTACGAGCAGTACTTC. Translation gives CASRGLHSYEQYF.

The gene calls are TRBV19 and TRBJ2-2; D is possibly TRBD1 (6 bases). The CDR3 consists of 13 residues. The germline gives CDR1 LNHDA, CDR2 SQIVND (reference sequence). Trimming removed 10 bases from V and 0 bases from J, with 9 bases in between. CDR3 protein: CATQGTNTGELFF. CDR3 bases: TGTGCCACCCAGGGGACGAACACCGGGGAGCTGTTTTTT.

The rearrangement links TRBV30 to TRBJ1-1; tentatively, D is TRBD1 (6 bases). Germline CDR1 reads GTSNPN; CDR2 reads SVGIG (reference sequence). With 1 base removed from V and 7 bases from J, the gap between germline ends came to 13 bases. The CDR3 spans 13 residues. This chain's CDR3 is CAWSAGDLSEAFF. The CDR3 DNA is TGTGCCTGGAGTGCAGGGGACCTTAGTGAAGCTTTCTTT.

The V and J genes are TRBV28 and TRBJ2-5; TRBD1 might be the D (5 bases). Germline CDR1 is MDHEN and CDR2 is SYDVKM. V was clipped by 8 bases and J by 1 base, with 14 bases between them. CDR3 length: 14 amino acids. CDR3 bases: TGTGCCAGCTCCCTCTACGACAGCCAAGAGACCCAGTACTTC. Protein sequence: CASSLYDSQETQYF.

This clone was picked up one time. The CDR3 DNA reads TGTGCCAGCAGTGAAGGTTCGACAGGTGTTTCACCCCTCCACTTT. Translated, it gives CASSEGSTGVSPLHF. This rearrangement joins TRBV6-1 to TRBJ1-6, with a weak D call TRBD1 (6 bases). The CDR3 runs 15 residues. Trimming shortened V by 1 base and J by 9 bases, and 13 bases separated the two germline ends. Germline CDR1 MNHNS, CDR2 SASEGT.

V and J are TRBV4-1 and TRBJ2-7, with 8 bases identical to TRBD2. CDR3 length: 14 residues. CDR1 and CDR2 (germline): MGHRA, YSYEKL. The junction had 6 bases not matched to a gene; V was cut back by 4 bases and J by 4 bases. The CDR3 is CASSLGLVGYEQYF. The CDR3 DNA reads as TGCGCCAGCAGCCTGGGACTAGTGGGGTACGAGCAGTACTTC.

This clone came up once. The V call is TRBV18, the J call TRBJ2-1; D unresolved. The CDR3 contains 12 residues. The ends were cut back, 6 bases at V and 10 bases at J, with 13 bases in the middle. CDR1 is KGHSH and CDR2 is LQKENI in the germline V gene. The DNA of the CDR3 is TGTGCCAGCTCGCCAACCCCCGGGGAGCAGTTCTTC. It specifies CASSPTPGEQFF.

The chain is built from TRBV27 and TRBJ2-2; D is possibly TRBD2 (6 bases). CDR1 and CDR2 (germline): MNHEY, SMNVEV (reference sequence). The CDR3 covers 13 residues. The V end was cut by 6 bases, the J end by 6 bases, with 11 bases between. CDR3 in amino acids: CASRLGGAGELFF. DNA for the CDR3: TGTGCCAGCAGGCTCGGAGGGGCCGGGGAGCTGTTTTTT.

V and J are TRBV15 and TRBJ1-1, with D maybe TRBD1 (5 bases). CDR3 length equals 12 residues. V was clipped by 8 bases and J by 3 bases, with 10 bases between them. Per germline, CDR1 LNHNV and CDR2 YYDKDF (reference sequence). The CDR3, as DNA: TGTGCCACCGGGCGGGGGGACACTGAAGCTTTCTTT. It specifies CATGRGDTEAFF.

This clone showed up just once. J is TRBJ1-2 and V is TRBV19; the D is unclear. The CDR3 has 17 amino acids. Germline V gene data show CDR1 as LNHDA and CDR2 as SQIVND (reference sequence). The germline V and J ends were trimmed by 0 bases and 0 bases, with 14 bases remaining between them. The CDR3 sequence is CASSIDWTRESNYGYTF. The DNA for the CDR3 is TGTGCCAGTAGTATAGACTGGACGAGGGAATCTAACTATGGCTACACCTTC.

This chain joins TRBV13 and TRBJ1-2; 7 nucleotides agree with TRBD1. Losses at the gene ends were 6 bases for V and 4 bases for J; bases not matched to a gene: 5. The germline CDR1 and CDR2 sequences are PRHDT and FYEKMQ (reference sequence). This CDR3 has 13 residues. CDR3 residues: CASSSGTAYGYTF. The CDR3 DNA is TGTGCCAGCAGTTCCGGGACAGCCTATGGCTACACCTTC.

The V and J genes are TRBV5-1 and TRBJ1-2; D unclear. Trimming took 5 bases from V and 8 from J, leaving 19 bases between them. This CDR3 is 14 amino acids long. Germline-derived CDR1 and CDR2 are SGHRS and YFSETQ. The CDR3 loop reads CASRIDSLSVGYTF. The CDR3 DNA follows: TGCGCCAGCAGGATTGACTCGCTTTCGGTCGGCTACACCTTC.

CDR3 sequence reads: CSARMAIEQYF. CDR3 in DNA: TGCAGTGCTAGGATGGCCATCGAGCAGTACTTC. The chain links TRBV20-1 to TRBJ2-7, with D hard to call. The CDR3 is made up of 11 amino acids. CDR1 and CDR2 (germline): DFQATT, SNEGSKA (reference sequence). V was shortened by 3 bases and J by 6 bases, with 9 bases between the two germline ends.

This clone was found once. The chain employs TRBV27 and TRBJ1-1; 8 nucleotides align to TRBD1. Losses at the gene ends were 5 bases for V and 5 bases for J; bases not matched to a gene: 10. The CDR3 consists of 15 residues. Germline CDR1 reads MNHEY; CDR2 reads SMNVEV (reference sequence). This CDR3 reads CASSPDRVGGTEAFF. CDR3 nucleotide sequence: TGTGCCAGCAGTCCGGACAGGGTAGGGGGGACTGAAGCTTTCTTT.